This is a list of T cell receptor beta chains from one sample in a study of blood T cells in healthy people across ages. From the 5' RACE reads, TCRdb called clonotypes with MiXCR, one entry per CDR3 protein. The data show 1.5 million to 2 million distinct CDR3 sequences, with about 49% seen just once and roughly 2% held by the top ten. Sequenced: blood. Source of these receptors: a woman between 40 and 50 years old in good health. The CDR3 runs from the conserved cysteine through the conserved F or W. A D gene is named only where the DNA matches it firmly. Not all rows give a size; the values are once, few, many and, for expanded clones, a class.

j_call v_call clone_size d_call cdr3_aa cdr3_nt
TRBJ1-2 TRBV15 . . CATSRETERYGYTF TGTGCCACCAGCAGAGAAACAGAAAGATATGGCTACACCTTC
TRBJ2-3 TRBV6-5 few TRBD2 CASTSSGGANTDTQYF TGTGCCAGCACCTCAAGCGGGGGGGCCAACACGGATACGCAGTATTTT
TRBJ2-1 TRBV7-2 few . CASSRRVRSYNEQFF TGTGCCAGCAGCCGGCGGGTACGCTCCTACAATGAGCAGTTCTTC
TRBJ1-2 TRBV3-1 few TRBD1 CASSQGGTGGNGYTF TGTGCCAGCAGCCAAGGAGGGACAGGTGGAAATGGCTACACCTTC
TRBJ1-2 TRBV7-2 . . CASSLALTRGYTF TGTGCCAGCAGCTTAGCGCTTACGAGGGGCTACACCTTC
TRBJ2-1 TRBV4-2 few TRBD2 CASSQEGEGAGGHNEQFF TGTGCCAGCAGCCAAGAAGGGGAAGGTGCGGGGGGTCACAATGAGCAGTTCTTC
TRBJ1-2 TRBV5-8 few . CASSLAGAKAYGYTF TGTGCCAGCAGCTTGGCAGGGGCGAAGGCCTATGGCTACACCTTC
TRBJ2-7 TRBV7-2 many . CASSLGVFMDEQYF TGTGCCAGCAGCTTAGGGGTCTTCATGGACGAGCAGTACTTC
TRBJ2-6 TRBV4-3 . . CASSQGRTYANVLTF TGCGCCAGCAGCCAGGGGCGGACCTACGCCAACGTCCTGACTTTC
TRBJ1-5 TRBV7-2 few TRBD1 CASSLEIRTGGTQPQHF TGTGCCAGCAGCTTAGAGATCAGGACAGGGGGCACTCAGCCCCAGCATTTT
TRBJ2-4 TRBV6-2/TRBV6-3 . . CASSYTTGFSEQYF TGTGCCAGCAGTTATACGACAGGTTTTAGTGAGCAGTACTTC
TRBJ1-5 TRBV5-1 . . CASSDGGVDNQPQHF TGCGCCAGCAGTGATGGGGGGGTCGACAATCAGCCCCAGCATTTT
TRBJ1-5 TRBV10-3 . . CAIRDSSYQPQHF TGTGCCATCAGGGACAGTTCATATCAGCCCCAGCATTTT
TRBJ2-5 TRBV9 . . CASSVEGTGVGETQYF TGTGCCAGCAGCGTAGAGGGGACTGGAGTCGGCGAGACCCAGTACTTC
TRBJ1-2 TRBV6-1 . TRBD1 CASSGGDSINYGYTF TGTGCCAGCAGTGGCGGGGACAGCATTAACTATGGCTACACCTTC
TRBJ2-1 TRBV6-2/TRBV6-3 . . CASSWPGRNEQFF TGTGCCAGCAGTTGGCCAGGGAGGAATGAGCAGTTCTTC
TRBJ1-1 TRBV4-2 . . CANSQERQGLTEAFF TGTGCCAACAGCCAAGAAAGGCAGGGGCTGACTGAAGCTTTCTTT
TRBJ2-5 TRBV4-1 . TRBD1 CASSQAKDRGGETQYF TGCGCCAGCAGCCAAGCTAAAGACAGGGGGGGAGAGACCCAGTACTTC
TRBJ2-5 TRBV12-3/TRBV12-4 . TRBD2 CASSHQLAGVHNEQYF TGTGCCAGCAGTCACCAACTAGCGGGGGTGCACAATGAGCAGTACTTC
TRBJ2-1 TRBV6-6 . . CASSRQLDNEQFF TGTGCCAGCAGTCGACAGCTTGACAATGAGCAGTTCTTC
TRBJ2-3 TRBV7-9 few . CASSVGQYTDTQYF TGTGCCAGCAGCGTGGGGCAGTACACAGATACGCAGTATTTT
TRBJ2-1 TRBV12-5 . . CASALGPSTNEQFF TGTGCTAGTGCCCTGGGACCTAGCACAAATGAGCAGTTCTTC
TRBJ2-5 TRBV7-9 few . CASSNVLKETQYF TGTGCCAGCAGCAACGTTCTCAAGGAGACCCAGTACTTC
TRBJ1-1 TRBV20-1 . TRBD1 CSARGPEDRAFF TGCAGTGCTAGGGGCCCGGAGGACAGGGCTTTCTTT
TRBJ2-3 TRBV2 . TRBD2 CASRLAGVEDTQYF TGTGCCAGCAGACTAGCGGGGGTAGAGGATACGCAGTATTTT
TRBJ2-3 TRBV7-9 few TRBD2 CASSSGTSGSSRTDTQYF TGTGCCAGCAGCTCAGGGACTAGCGGGTCTTCCCGCACAGATACGCAGTATTTT
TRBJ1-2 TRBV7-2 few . CASSLGGSTGYTF TGTGCCAGCAGCTTAGGTGGGTCGACTGGCTACACCTTC
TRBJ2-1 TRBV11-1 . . CASSLWGGAHNEQFF TGTGCCAGCAGCTTATGGGGGGGGGCTCACAATGAGCAGTTCTTC
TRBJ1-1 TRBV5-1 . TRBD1 CASSTLQGAHTEAFF TGCGCCAGCAGCACCTTACAGGGGGCTCACACTGAAGCTTTCTTT
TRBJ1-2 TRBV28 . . CASSASGTSARRGYTF TGTGCCAGCAGTGCGTCCGGGACCTCCGCCCGACGGGGCTACACCTTC
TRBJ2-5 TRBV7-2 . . CASSPSRQAQETQYF TGTGCCAGCAGCCCTAGTCGGCAGGCTCAAGAGACCCAGTACTTC
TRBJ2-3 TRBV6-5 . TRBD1 CASRKGTGRRSDTQYF TGTGCCAGCAGAAAAGGGACAGGACGACGATCAGATACGCAGTATTTT
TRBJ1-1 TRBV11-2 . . CASSLDGSPEAFF TGTGCCAGCAGCTTAGACGGTTCCCCTGAAGCTTTCTTT
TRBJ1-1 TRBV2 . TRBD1 CASSVGTGYTEAFF TGTGCCAGCAGTGTTGGGACAGGGTACACTGAAGCTTTCTTT
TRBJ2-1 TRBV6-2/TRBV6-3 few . CASNSRPSQQFF TGTGCCAGCAACTCCCGACCTTCCCAGCAGTTCTTC
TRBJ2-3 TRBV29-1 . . CSVGYSNMQYF TGCAGCGTTGGGTACAGCAATATGCAGTATTTT
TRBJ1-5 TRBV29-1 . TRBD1 CSGDRVNNQPQHF TGCAGCGGGGACAGGGTGAACAATCAGCCCCAGCATTTT
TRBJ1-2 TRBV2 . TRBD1 CASRPDRGMDGYTF TGTGCCAGCCGCCCGGACAGGGGGATGGATGGCTACACCTTC
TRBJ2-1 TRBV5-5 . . CASSSILALGGDNEQFF TGTGCCAGCAGCTCTATCCTAGCCTTGGGGGGAGACAATGAGCAGTTCTTC
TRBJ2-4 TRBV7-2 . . CASSLDLGSVYF TGTGCCAGCAGCTTAGACCTGGGTAGCGTGTACTTC
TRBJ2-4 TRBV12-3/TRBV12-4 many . CASSPDSLAKNIQYF TGTGCCAGCAGCCCCGACAGTCTAGCCAAAAACATTCAGTACTTC
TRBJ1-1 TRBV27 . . CASKDPWGSPEAFF TGTGCCAGCAAGGATCCCTGGGGTAGCCCTGAAGCTTTCTTT